Listed below are T cell receptor beta chains from one sample, sequenced in a study of T cell repertoires in cytomegalovirus infection. TCRdb reprocessed the reads via MiXCR and lists one record per CDR3 protein. There are 400,000 to 550,000 distinct CDR3 sequences in the sample; over 9% occur only once, and about 9.4% lies in the top ten. Sequences were obtained from PBMCs. The receptors were gathered from a human donor in good health (CMV status not recorded). Some clones in this sample may be carry-over from other donors' samples. Each CDR3 is given with its conserved first and last residue. The D gene is left open where the match is weak. The size entry is marked missing in some rows and otherwise reads once, few, many or a size class.

J: TRBJ2-5
V: TRBV5-6
D: -
size: many
DNA: TGTGCCAGCAGCTCTCCCGGACTCCTAAACCGGGAGACCCAGTACTTC
CDR3: CASSSPGLLNRETQYF

J: TRBJ2-2
V: TRBV12-3/TRBV12-4
D: TRBD2
size: many
DNA: TGTGCCAGCAGTCCTCCAGTCGGGAGGGCGAACACCGGGGAGCTGTTTTTT
CDR3: CASSPPVGRANTGELFF

J: TRBJ1-5
V: TRBV6-1
D: -
size: many
DNA: TGTGCCAGCAGTGCCCCAAGTCAGCCCCAGCATTTT
CDR3: CASSAPSQPQHF

J: TRBJ1-1
V: TRBV19
D: TRBD1
size: -
DNA: TGTGCCAGTAGTATGGGGACAGCTGTACCAGCTTTCTTT
CDR3: CASSMGTAVPAFF

J: TRBJ1-3
V: TRBV28
D: TRBD1
size: many
DNA: TGTGCCAGCAGTTCAGACAGGGCTGGAAACACCATATATTTT
CDR3: CASSSDRAGNTIYF

J: TRBJ1-6
V: TRBV4-1
D: TRBD1
size: many
DNA: TGCGCCAGCAGCCAAGAGGGACAGGGGAAAACACCCCTCCACTTT
CDR3: CASSQEGQGKTPLHF

J: TRBJ2-7
V: TRBV18
D: -
size: many
DNA: TGTGCCAGCTCCCGAGGACTTTCCCCTTCCGAGCAGTACTTC
CDR3: CASSRGLSPSEQYF

J: TRBJ1-1
V: TRBV28
D: TRBD1
size: many
DNA: TGTGCCAGCAGTTTATCACTAAGACAGGGGGCCTCTGAAGCTTTCTTT
CDR3: CASSLSLRQGASEAFF

J: TRBJ2-6
V: TRBV25-1
D: -
size: -
DNA: TGTGCCACGAACCAGGGGGCCAACGTCCTGACTTTC
CDR3: CATNQGANVLTF

J: TRBJ1-4
V: TRBV3-1
D: -
size: -
DNA: TGTGCCAGCAGCCCCTGGAAGGAGGAAAAACTGTTTTTT
CDR3: CASSPWKEEKLFF

J: TRBJ1-2
V: TRBV6-6
D: -
size: -
DNA: TGTGCCAGCAGTTACTCGACCTATGGCTACACCTTC
CDR3: CASSYSTYGYTF

J: TRBJ2-5
V: TRBV7-8
D: TRBD1
size: many
DNA: TGTGCCAGCAGTCGGCGGGACAGGGGGAGCGGGACCCAGTACTTC
CDR3: CASSRRDRGSGTQYF

J: TRBJ2-1
V: TRBV7-2
D: -
size: many
DNA: TGTGCCAGCAGCCCCGGGGCCCGCGTGGATGAGCAGTTCTTC
CDR3: CASSPGARVDEQFF

J: TRBJ1-5
V: TRBV20-1
D: TRBD1
size: many
DNA: TGCAGTGCTGAGGGAGGGACAGACTATAGCAATCAGCCCCAGCATTTT
CDR3: CSAEGGTDYSNQPQHF

J: TRBJ1-1
V: TRBV7-9
D: -
size: many
DNA: TGTGCCATCGGGTCGGGAAACACTGAAGCTTTCTTT
CDR3: CAIGSGNTEAFF

J: TRBJ2-7
V: TRBV20-1
D: TRBD2
size: few
DNA: TGCAGTGCCGACTTGGCGGGAGGTTCCCACGAGCAGTACTTC
CDR3: CSADLAGGSHEQYF

J: TRBJ2-1
V: TRBV29-1
D: -
size: many
DNA: TGCAGCGTTGGATCCTGGAGGACTGAGCAGTTCTTC
CDR3: CSVGSWRTEQFF

J: TRBJ2-5
V: TRBV5-1
D: -
size: -
DNA: TGCGCCAGCAGCACCGGATCGTACCAAGAGACCCAGTACTTC
CDR3: CASSTGSYQETQYF

J: TRBJ2-1
V: TRBV20-1
D: -
size: -
DNA: TGCAGTCCCTCAATGGGGGGAGCAAGTGGTGAGCAGTTCTTC
CDR3: CSPSMGGASGEQFF

J: TRBJ1-5
V: TRBV7-2
D: -
size: many
DNA: TGTGCCAGCAGCTTAGATGGGAGGGAACGTCAGCCCCAGCATTTT
CDR3: CASSLDGRERQPQHF

J: TRBJ2-2
V: TRBV19
D: -
size: -
DNA: TGTGCCAGTACCAGGGACCCCCGCACCGGGGAGCTGTTTTTT
CDR3: CASTRDPRTGELFF

J: TRBJ2-5
V: TRBV5-4
D: TRBD1
size: -
DNA: TGTGCCAGCAGCCCGGACAGGGGAGTGGAGACCCAGTACTTC
CDR3: CASSPDRGVETQYF

J: TRBJ1-1
V: TRBV11-2
D: -
size: many
DNA: TGTGCCAGCACCCCCCAAGGCAACACTGAAGCTTTCTTT
CDR3: CASTPQGNTEAFF

J: TRBJ2-1
V: TRBV3-1
D: TRBD2
size: few
DNA: TGTGCCAGCAGCCAAGAACTAGCGAGCGATGAGCAGTTCTTC
CDR3: CASSQELASDEQFF

J: TRBJ1-1
V: TRBV30
D: -
size: many
DNA: TGTGCCTGGAGGGGGCTAACTAGGATGAACACTGAAGCTTTCTTT
CDR3: CAWRGLTRMNTEAFF

J: TRBJ2-5
V: TRBV20-1
D: -
size: many
DNA: TGCAGTGCTAGAAGTGGAGGGGTCTTCCAAGAGACCCAGTACTTC
CDR3: CSARSGGVFQETQYF

J: TRBJ1-2
V: TRBV5-6
D: -
size: many
DNA: TGTGCCAGCAGCTTTTGGCGACAGAACTATGGCTACACCTTC
CDR3: CASSFWRQNYGYTF

J: TRBJ1-2
V: TRBV29-1
D: -
size: -
DNA: TGCAGCGGGGGGAAGGGCCTTGATGGCTACACCTTC
CDR3: CSGGKGLDGYTF

J: TRBJ2-1
V: TRBV19
D: -
size: many
DNA: TGTGCCAGTAGTATACCGGAGTATGAGCAGTTCTTC
CDR3: CASSIPEYEQFF

J: TRBJ2-1
V: TRBV24-1
D: TRBD1
size: many
DNA: TGTGCCACCAGTGATTCCCTGGCCGACAGGGGCAATGAGCAGTTCTTC
CDR3: CATSDSLADRGNEQFF

J: TRBJ2-3
V: TRBV12-3/TRBV12-4
D: -
size: -
DNA: TGTGCCAGCAGTTTCATGGAGACTTATACGCAGTATTTT
CDR3: CASSFMETYTQYF

J: TRBJ2-1
V: TRBV11-2
D: TRBD2
size: few
DNA: TGTGCCAGCAGCTTAGATTCAAGGACTAGCGGGAGATTATACAATGAGCAGTTCTTC
CDR3: CASSLDSRTSGRLYNEQFF

J: TRBJ1-1
V: TRBV7-9
D: -
size: -
DNA: TGTGCCAGCAGCTTACTACGTTTTGTGAGGCCTCCTGGGACTGAAGCTTTCTTT
CDR3: CASSLLRFVRPPGTEAFF

J: TRBJ2-2
V: TRBV7-3
D: -
size: many
DNA: TGTGCCAGCAGCCCGATCCTAGGATGGACCGGGGAGCTGTTTTTT
CDR3: CASSPILGWTGELFF

J: TRBJ2-2
V: TRBV7-9
D: -
size: many
DNA: TGTGCCAGCCTGCCGTCCGGGGAGCTGTTTTTT
CDR3: CASLPSGELFF